These 8 T cell receptor beta chains were all obtained from the same sample, sequenced in a study of T cell responses to AZD1222 COVID-19 vaccine. TCRdb's copy holds only in-frame clones and misses some; the assay was immunoSEQ multiplex PCR. The sample yields roughly 77,000 clones, approximately 91% seen once. This specimen consisted of peripheral blood, obtained on day 0 of AZD1222 vaccination. These receptors were obtained from an adult in good health.

The chain combines TRBV19 with TRBJ1-5, with D unresolved. The ends were cut back, 0 bases at V and 7 bases at J, with 16 bases in the middle. This CDR3 is 16 amino acids long. The germline V gene encodes CDR1 LNHDA and CDR2 SQIVND (reference sequence). The CDR3 coding sequence is TGTGCCAGTAGTATAGATCATCGGACTAAGGAACAGCCCCAGCATTTT. It codes for CASSIDHRTKEQPQHF.

The chain carries TRBV5-4 and TRBJ2-3; D tentatively fits TRBD1 or TRBD2 (5 bases each). This CDR3 comprises 14 residues. Germline V gives CDR1 SGHNT, CDR2 YYREEE (reference sequence). V was clipped by 5 bases and J by 0 bases, with 10 bases between them. CDR3 sequence reads: CASSYGASTDTQYF. The CDR3 nucleotides read TGTGCCAGCAGTTACGGGGCTAGCACAGATACGCAGTATTTT.

This clone was observed a handful of times. The chain recombines TRBV3-1 (or the pseudogene TRBV3-2) with TRBJ1-6, with no clear D. Germline loops: CDR1 LGHDT, CDR2 YNNKEL (reference sequence). Between the trimmed V and J ends, which lost 1 base and 5 bases, there was a span of 9 bases. The CDR3 has 15 residues. CDR3 DNA sequence: TGTGCCAGCAGCCAAGGAGCGGGGAATAATTCACCCCTCCACTTT. Protein product: CASSQGAGNNSPLHF.

The rearrangement links TRBV5-4 to TRBJ2-7, with D unclear. V was clipped by 0 bases and J by 5 bases, with 12 bases between them. CDR1 and CDR2 from the germline V gene are SGHNT and YYREEE (reference sequence). The CDR3 has 14 residues. CDR3: CASSLVGFRDEQYF. The CDR3, as DNA: TGTGCCAGCAGCTTGGTTGGCTTTAGAGACGAGCAGTACTTC.

This chain links TRBV6-2 or TRBV6-3 with TRBJ1-5; 9 bases match TRBD1. The CDR3 runs to 17 residues. The trim removed 2 bases at V and 3 bases at J, leaving 8 bases unmatched. CDR1 is MNHEY, CDR2 SVGEGT, per germline. The CDR3 spells CASSYRPGQGINQPQHF. DNA of the CDR3: TGTGCCAGCAGTTACAGGCCGGGACAGGGAATCAATCAGCCCCAGCATTTT.

This sequence joins TRBV20-1 and TRBJ1-2, with D perhaps TRBD1 (6 bases). V dropped 3 bases and J dropped 5 bases, with 22 bases sitting between them. Germline CDR1 reads DFQATT; CDR2 reads SNEGSKA (reference sequence). The CDR3 runs to 16 residues. This CDR3 reads CSASSPRSTGSYGYTF. CDR3 nucleotides: TGCAGTGCTAGTTCCCCCCGATCCACAGGGTCTTATGGCTACACCTTC.

The chain couples TRBV4-1 to TRBJ2-7; 7 bases are a match to TRBD1. CDR1 is MGHRA and CDR2 is YSYEKL in the germline V gene. The CDR3 contains 17 residues. With 4 bases clipped from V and 4 bases from J, the junction kept 16 bases outside the gene matches. In DNA form, the CDR3 reads TGCGCCAGCAGCCGCACTACTGGTGGCAGGGGGACGTACGAGCAGTACTTC. Translated, it gives CASSRTTGGRGTYEQYF.

The chain has TRBV12-3 or TRBV12-4 and TRBJ1-2, with 8 bases identical to TRBD1. This CDR3 has 11 residues. V dropped 7 bases and J dropped 7; count of bases not matched to a gene: 2. The CDR3 here is CASNRGGGYTF. The DNA for the CDR3 is TGTGCCAGCAACAGGGGGGGTGGCTACACCTTC.